The sequence of this T cell receptor beta chain was determined in a study of blood T cell repertoires in COVID-19. The wider study: Acute-phase and convalescent COVID-19 samples originated in the United States, Italy and Spain. In each case, the material was cDNA or gDNA derived from T cells, B-cell-depleted T cells, or PBMCs.

The germline V gene encodes CDR1 LNHDA and CDR2 SQIVND (reference sequence). The V gene lost 6 bases and the J gene lost 0 bases, with 14 bases spanning the gap. CDR3 length equals 16 residues. Authors' data handling: Reference gene primers were amplified, and this amplification served to estimate nucleated cell counts. The assay was immunoSEQ multiplex PCR, and TCRdb's table has in-frame clones only and misses some. V and J calls and clone size are those listed in that table; D and trimming were worked out from the DNA. This repertoire shows fewer than 250,000 clones, under 90% found once; its top ten account for roughly 2.6%. This clone has a handful of counts.

The chain joins TRBV19 to TRBJ1-4, with unresolved D. Sequencing used peripheral blood. The TCR sequence derives from a woman aged 40 to 50 with active or convalescent COVID-19. The CDR3 DNA follows: TGTGCCAGTAGCGGAAGAGCTCAGGCAACTAATGAAAAACTGTTTTTT. It encodes CASSGRAQATNEKLFF.